These 23 T cell receptor beta chains were all obtained from the same sample, sequenced in a study of cytomegalovirus exposure and HLA in healthy donors. This table comes from immunoSEQ multiplex PCR, and its TCRdb copy is limited to in-frame clones, with some not included. The sample shows 200,000 to 250,000 clones, more than 75% of them seen only once. Material for sequencing was PBMCs. Receptors originate from a man younger than 35 in good health and CMV-seropositive.

V is TRBV28 and J is TRBJ2-7; maybe TRBD1 (6 bases). From germline, CDR1 is MDHEN and CDR2 SYDVKM. The CDR3 is 12 residues long. V was cut by 5 bases and J by 6 bases, with 11 bases left in between. CDR3 coding DNA: TGTGCCAGCAGTCTTCGAGGGGGCGAGCAGTACTTC. This codes for CASSLRGGEQYF.

The CDR3 DNA reads as TGTGCCAGCAGCGCAGGCTATGGCTACACCTTC. Translation: CASSAGYGYTF. The chain carries TRBV9 and TRBJ1-2; D not certain. Germline-derived CDR1 and CDR2 are SGDLS and YYNGEE. V was trimmed by 3 bases and J by 4 bases, leaving 4 bases between them. There are 11 residues in the CDR3.

CDR3 sequence (DNA): TGTGCCAGCAGCGAGACAGGGACCGGGGAGCTGTTTTTT. This translates into CASSETGTGELFF. The rearrangement joins TRBV2 to TRBJ2-2; TRBD1 agrees at 7 bases. V was pared by 6 bases and J by 5 bases, with 3 bases of the junction left unmatched. This CDR3 spans 13 amino acids. Germline V gene data show CDR1 as SNHLY and CDR2 as FYNNEI. Full variable domain (missing parts from reference TRBV2 and TRBJ2-2): EPEVTQTPSHQVTQMGQEVILRCVPISNHLYFYWYRQILGQKVEFLVSFYNNEISEKSEIFDDQFSVERPDGSNFTLKIRSTKLEDSAMYFCASSETGTGELFFGEGSRLTVL.

The gene calls are TRBV29-1 and TRBJ1-5, with 8 bases that match TRBD1. The germline gives CDR1 SQVTM, CDR2 ANQGSEA. CDR3 length: 14 residues. V lost 8 bases to trimming and J lost 4 bases; unmatched junction nucleotides: 10. The CDR3 bases are TGCAGCATTCTCACAGGGGGGGGAAATCAGCCCCAGCATTTT. Residues: CSILTGGGNQPQHF.

The chain has TRBV15 and TRBJ2-3, with D maybe TRBD2 (5 bases). CDR3 size: 15 residues. The germline V and J ends were trimmed by 1 base and 0 bases, with 8 bases remaining between them. Germline values: CDR1 LNHNV, CDR2 YYDKDF (reference sequence). CDR3 in DNA: TGTGCCACCAGCAGAGCGGCTAGCAGCACAGATACGCAGTATTTT. It codes for CATSRAASSTDTQYF.

The chain combines TRBV27 with TRBJ1-1, with D perhaps matching TRBD1 (5 bases). The CDR3 has 14 residues. CDR1 MNHEY and CDR2 SMNVEV come from the germline V gene (reference sequence). The V end lost 6 bases, the J end lost 1 base, and 12 bases lay between the germline ends. CDR3 amino acids: CASRLGQGNTEAFF. CDR3 DNA sequence: TGTGCCAGCAGGCTAGGGCAGGGGAACACTGAAGCTTTCTTT.

The sample holds one count of this clone. The J gene is TRBJ1-5, the V gene TRBV2; no clear D. The germline V gene encodes CDR1 SNHLY and CDR2 FYNNEI. CDR3 length equals 17 residues. V was clipped by 0 bases and J by 6 bases, with 18 bases between them. The CDR3 nucleotides are TGTGCCAGCAGTGAAGCGCGGTATAGGGAGGTTCGTCAGCCCCAGCATTTT. This sequence encodes CASSEARYREVRQPQHF.

Here the CDR3 DNA reads TGTGCCAGCAGTGAGCTAAGGAGGGGAGAAAAACTGTTTTTT. It yields the protein CASSELRRGEKLFF. The chain links TRBV25-1 to TRBJ1-4; a weak D match, TRBD1 (5 bases). CDR1 is MGHDK and CDR2 is SYGVNS in the germline V gene. V gave up 3 bases and J gave up 8 bases, with 13 bases separating them. The CDR3 spans 14 residues.

The gene calls are TRBV11-2 and TRBJ1-2; D is unclear. This CDR3 is built from 14 residues. V was clipped by 4 bases and J by 4 bases, with 13 bases between them. Germline V gene data show CDR1 as SGHAT and CDR2 as FQNNGV. For the CDR3, the DNA is TGTGCCAGCAGCTCGGAGGACCCCCGCTATGGCTACACCTTC. Protein sequence: CASSSEDPRYGYTF.

This clone was picked up one time. V gene TRBV7-2 combines with J gene TRBJ2-7; 8 bases fit TRBD1. CDR3 length: 15 amino acids. The ends lost 3 bases at V and 3 bases at J; junction bases unmatched: 7. Germline V gene sequence: CDR1 SGHTA, CDR2 FQGNSA. The CDR3 coding sequence is TGTGCCAGCAGCTTCGCCAGGACAGGGAGCTACGAGCAGTACTTC. It specifies CASSFARTGSYEQYF.

The CDR3 protein is CASSELNNEQFF. The CDR3 nucleotides read TGTGCCAGCAGTGAACTAAACAATGAGCAGTTCTTC. The chain couples TRBV6-4 to TRBJ2-1; the D is unclear. Germline V gene sequence: CDR1 MRHNA, CDR2 SNTAGT. V lost 3 bases, J lost 5 bases, and 5 bases lay in between. The CDR3 contains 12 residues.

A word on this clone: Other nucleotide sequences in the sample specify the same CDR3. V usage is TRBV5-1 and J usage is TRBJ2-1; the match to TRBD2 covers 12 bases. The ends lost 2 bases at V and 8 bases at J; junction bases unmatched: 5. The CDR3 consists of 15 residues. Germline-derived CDR1 and CDR2 are SGHRS and YFSETQ. The chain's CDR3 is CASSFGLAGGDEQFF. CDR3 coding DNA: TGCGCCAGCAGCTTTGGCCTAGCGGGAGGGGATGAGCAGTTCTTC. The complete variable domain, with remaining parts taken from reference TRBV5-1 and TRBJ2-1, reads KAGVTQTPRYLIKTRGQQVTLSCSPISGHRSVSWYQQTPGQGLQFLFEYFSETQRNKGNFPGRFSGRQFSNSRSEMNVSTLELGDSALYLCASSFGLAGGDEQFFGPGTRLTVL.

V is TRBV5-1 and J is TRBJ2-1, with 7 bases that match TRBD2. This CDR3 is 15 amino acids long. Germline V gives CDR1 SGHRS, CDR2 YFSETQ. Trimming cost V 2 bases and J 1 base; bases outside gene matches: 3. In nucleotides, the CDR3 is TGCGCCAGCAGCTTCGAGGGAGGGTCCTACAATGAGCAGTTCTTC. It codes for CASSFEGGSYNEQFF.

This chain joins TRBV5-4 and TRBJ2-7, with 9 bases identical to TRBD1. The V gene's germline CDR1 is SGHNT and CDR2 YYREEE (reference sequence). CDR3 length equals 14 residues. Trimming took 3 bases from V and 2 from J; bases not matched to a gene: 3. The CDR3 spells CASSSDRGTYEQYF. The CDR3 DNA follows: TGTGCCAGCAGCTCGGACAGGGGAACCTACGAGCAGTACTTC.

The rearrangement uses TRBV7-8 and TRBJ2-7; 11 nucleotides line up with TRBD2. Germline-derived CDR1 and CDR2 are SGHVS and FQNEAQ. Trimming removed 3 bases from V and 1 base from J; junction bases left unmatched: 2. CDR3 length: 15 residues. The CDR3, as DNA: TGTGCCAGCAGCTTGACTAGCGGGGTATCCTACGAGCAGTACTTC. Translated: CASSLTSGVSYEQYF.

The J gene is TRBJ1-3, the V gene TRBV6-1; D might be TRBD1 (6 bases). Trimming left V 4 bases short and J 0 bases short, with 10 bases between. The CDR3 runs to 15 residues. Germline CDR1 MNHNS, CDR2 SASEGT. CDR3 in amino acids: CASSASGHSGNTIYF. In DNA form, the CDR3 reads TGTGCCAGCAGTGCTTCGGGACACTCTGGAAACACCATATATTTT.

This clone was observed a single time. The rearrangement joins TRBV7-2 to TRBJ2-1; 7 nucleotides agree with TRBD1. The CDR3 is made up of 15 amino acids. The junction had 12 bases not matched to a gene; V was cut back by 4 bases and J by 9 bases. Germline V gives CDR1 SGHTA, CDR2 FQGNSA. The CDR3 DNA reads TGTGCCAGCAGCTCCCGAGGGGGCGGTGCGGGTGAGCAGTTCTTC. Residues: CASSSRGGGAGEQFF.

This clone came up once. The rearrangement uses TRBV27 and TRBJ2-5, with 7 bases fitting TRBD1. J was trimmed by 5 bases and V by 4 bases; bases with no gene match: 4. CDR3 length: 13 residues. The germline V gene encodes CDR1 MNHEY and CDR2 SMNVEV (reference sequence). CDR3: CASSYQGVETQYF. In DNA form, the CDR3 reads TGTGCCAGCAGTTACCAGGGGGTTGAGACCCAGTACTTC.

The V gene is TRBV6-6, the J gene TRBJ2-6; 7 bases line up with TRBD2. Looked up from germline, CDR1 is MNHNY and CDR2 is SVGAGI (reference sequence). V was clipped by 5 bases and J by 8 bases; unmatched bases: 3. The CDR3 spans 13 residues. CDR3 amino acids: CASSRGGTNVLTF. The CDR3 DNA sequence: TGTGCCAGCAGTAGGGGAGGGACCAACGTCCTGACTTTC.

The chain uses TRBV9 and TRBJ2-2; D possibly corresponds to TRBD2 (6 bases). The ends were cut back, 0 bases at V and 6 bases at J, with 12 bases in the middle. This CDR3 region has 15 residues. Germline CDR1 and CDR2: SGDLS and YYNGEE. CDR3 sequence reads: CASSVGLASPGELFF. For the CDR3, the DNA is TGTGCCAGCAGCGTAGGTCTAGCGTCTCCCGGGGAGCTGTTTTTT.

The chain couples TRBV7-7 to TRBJ2-5; 9 bases fit TRBD1. In germline, CDR1 is SSHAT, CDR2 FNYEAQ (reference sequence). CDR3 length: 14 amino acids. V lost 0 bases, J lost 5 bases, and 1 base stayed unmatched. CDR3 protein: CASSLAQGAETQYF. CDR3 nucleotide sequence: TGTGCCAGCAGCTTAGCACAGGGGGCCGAGACCCAGTACTTC.

The chain is built from TRBV11-2 and TRBJ2-7; 9 nucleotides align to TRBD1. The germline V gene encodes CDR1 SGHAT and CDR2 FQNNGV. CDR3 size: 14 residues. V lost 3 bases and J lost 6; bases outside the gene matches: 6. The CDR3 DNA reads as TGTGCCAGCAGCTTCTCCGGGACAGGGCGCGAGCAGTACTTC. Residues: CASSFSGTGREQYF.

The chain is built from TRBV9 and TRBJ2-7; 9 positions agree with TRBD1. This CDR3 spans 15 amino acids. Trimming at V came to 3 bases and at J to 5 bases, leaving 9 bases not matched to a gene. Germline CDR1 is SGDLS and CDR2 is YYNGEE. The CDR3 reads CASSAPGQGIHEQYF. DNA for the CDR3: TGTGCCAGCAGCGCGCCGGGACAGGGTATCCACGAGCAGTACTTC. Filled out from reference TRBV9 and TRBJ2-7, the complete variable domain reads DSGVTQTPKHLITATGQRVTLRCSPRSGDLSVYWYQQSLDQGLQFLIQYYNGEERAKGNILERFSAQQFPDLHSELNLSSLELGDSALYFCASSAPGQGIHEQYFGPGTRLTVT.